One and the same sample provided the 10 T cell receptor beta chains below, sequenced in a study of OX40 agonist ivuxolimab in advanced cancers. Generated by immunoSEQ multiplex PCR, the TCRdb table keeps only in-frame clones and is missing some. The sample consists of roughly 70,000 clones, approximately 85% of them appearing once. The sequenced sample was CD4+ or CD8+ T cells sorted from blood, obtained in a trial of the OX40 agonist ivuxolimab. The receptors here all came from an adult with an advanced solid tumor such as melanoma, head and neck, liver or kidney cancer.

This clone was seen only a few times. V is TRBV19 and J is TRBJ1-2, with D hard to call. CDR3 length: 13 amino acids. Germline V gives CDR1 LNHDA, CDR2 SQIVND (reference sequence). Trimming removed 3 bases from V and 2 bases from J, with 7 bases in between. CDR3 nucleotides: TGTGCCAGTAGTATCCAACTGAACTATGGCTACACCTTC. It is translated as CASSIQLNYGYTF.

The chain employs TRBV5-4 and TRBJ2-5, with a weak D call TRBD2 (5 bases). V lost 3 bases to trimming and J lost 2 bases, with 11 bases between them. Germline-derived CDR1 and CDR2 are SGHNT and YYREEE (reference sequence). The CDR3 loop spans 14 amino acids. In nucleotides, the CDR3 is TGTGCCAGCAGCTCCGGACTCGTGCAAGAGACCCAGTACTTC. This encodes CASSSGLVQETQYF.

This clone was seen a few times. The chain combines TRBV7-2 with TRBJ1-6; D gene unclear. V gave up 8 bases and J gave up 1 base, with 9 bases separating them. The CDR3 totals 14 residues. Germline V CDR1 and CDR2: SGHTA, FQGNSA. The CDR3 DNA reads TGTGCCAGCGGGAGGGAATCCTATAATTCACCCCTCCACTTT. It specifies CASGRESYNSPLHF.

This chain uses TRBV30 with TRBJ1-5; D is unresolved. CDR1 and CDR2 (germline): GTSNPN, SVGIG (reference sequence). Trimming took 3 bases from V and 1 from J, leaving 7 bases between them. This CDR3 is 13 amino acids long. CDR3 nucleotides: TGTGCCTGGAGAATAGGGAGCAATCAGCCCCAGCATTTT. Its protein product is CAWRIGSNQPQHF. Using reference TRBV30 and TRBJ1-5 for the parts outside the CDR3, the full variable domain is SQTIHQWPATLVQPVGSPLSLECTVEGTSNPNLYWYRQAAGRGLQLLFYSVGIGQISSEVPQNLSASRPQDRQFILSSKKLLLSDSGFYLCAWRIGSNQPQHFGDGTRLSIL.

This clone occurred once. CDR3 nucleotide sequence: TGTGCCACCGGGACAGCCTCTTCAGATACGCAGTATTTT. Its protein product is CATGTASSDTQYF. This chain joins TRBV7-2 and TRBJ2-3; 7 bases are shared with TRBD1. The CDR3 length is 13 residues. J was trimmed by 4 bases and V by 10 bases; bases with no gene match: 8. The germline V gene encodes CDR1 SGHTA and CDR2 FQGNSA.

The CDR3 DNA is TGTGCCAGCAGTAAGGGGGCCGGAAACACCATATATTTT. It translates to CASSKGAGNTIYF. V and J are TRBV6-5 and TRBJ1-3; 7 bases fit TRBD1. The CDR3 runs to 13 residues. Trimming took 5 bases from V and 4 from J; bases not matched to a gene: 2. Per the germline V gene, CDR1 is MNHEY and CDR2 is SVGAGI.

The chain couples TRBV5-1 to TRBJ2-3; TRBD2 might be the D (6 bases). The length of the CDR3 is 17 residues. Trimming shortened V by 0 bases and J by 4 bases, and 18 bases separated the two germline ends. The germline V gene has CDR1 SGHRS and CDR2 YFSETQ. The CDR3 DNA sequence: TGCGCCAGCAGCTTGGAGGTTAGGGGAGGTATGGCAGATACGCAGTATTTT. Amino acid sequence: CASSLEVRGGMADTQYF.

The chain joins TRBV28 to TRBJ2-7; possibly TRBD1 for D (6 bases). Trimming took off 10 bases at V and 3 bases at J, with 13 bases between the two ends. There are 12 residues in the CDR3. The germline gives CDR1 MDHEN, CDR2 SYDVKM. The CDR3 DNA is TGTGCCACCAGGGGACGCCTCTACGAGCAGTACTTC. Protein: CATRGRLYEQYF. The full variable domain, rest sourced from reference TRBV28 and TRBJ2-7, is DVKVTQSSRYLVKRTGEKVFLECVQDMDHENMFWYRQDPGLGLRLIYFSYDVKMKEKGDIPEGYSVSREKKERFSLILESASTNQTSMYLCATRGRLYEQYFGPGTRLTVT.

This clone was seen a single time. The chain carries TRBV7-9 and TRBJ2-1; D not certain. CDR3 length equals 11 residues. V was clipped by 5 bases and J by 10 bases, with 9 bases between them. Germline V CDR1 and CDR2: SEHNR, FQNEAQ (reference sequence). CDR3 in DNA: TGTGCCAGCAGCCTCCAGGAAGAGCAGTTCTTC. Its translation is CASSLQEEQFF. The full variable domain, rest sourced from reference TRBV7-9 and TRBJ2-1, is DTGVSQNPRHKITKRGQNVTFRCDPISEHNRLYWYRQTLGQGPEFLTYFQNEAQLEKSRLLSDRFSAERPKGSFSTLEIQRTEQGDSAMYLCASSLQEEQFFGPGTRLTVL.

The V call is TRBV10-3, the J call TRBJ1-1; D might be TRBD1 (5 bases). This CDR3 spans 13 amino acids. Germline assignment: CDR1 ENHRY and CDR2 SYGVKD. The V gene lost 6 bases and the J gene lost 1 base, with 9 bases spanning the gap. The CDR3 DNA is TGTGCCATCAGCAAGACAGAGAACACTGAAGCTTTCTTT. It translates to CAISKTENTEAFF.